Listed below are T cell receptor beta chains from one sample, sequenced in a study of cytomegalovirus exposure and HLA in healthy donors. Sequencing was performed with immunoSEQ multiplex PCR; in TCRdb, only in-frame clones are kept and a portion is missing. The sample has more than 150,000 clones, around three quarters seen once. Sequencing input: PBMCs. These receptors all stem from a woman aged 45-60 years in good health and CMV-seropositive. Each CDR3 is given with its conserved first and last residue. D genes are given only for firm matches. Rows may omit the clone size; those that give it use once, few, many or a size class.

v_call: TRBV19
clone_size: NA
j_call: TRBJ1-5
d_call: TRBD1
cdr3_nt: TGTGCCAGTAGTGTTCGGGACAGAATCAGCAATCAGCCCCAGCATTTT
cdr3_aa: CASSVRDRISNQPQHF

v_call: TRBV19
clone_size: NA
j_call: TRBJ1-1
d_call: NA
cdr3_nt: TGTGCCAGTAGTATAGTGGGGGGTAGGGGAGCTGAAGCTTTCTTT
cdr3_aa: CASSIVGGRGAEAFF

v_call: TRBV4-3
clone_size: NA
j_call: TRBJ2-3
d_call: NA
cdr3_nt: TGCGCCAGCAGCCAGACTAGGCAGACAGCGCAGTATTTT
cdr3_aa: CASSQTRQTAQYF

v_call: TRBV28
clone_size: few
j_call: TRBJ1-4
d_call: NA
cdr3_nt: TGTGCCAGCAGCCCCGGAGGGGCCCGAGTTAATGAAAAACTGTTTTTT
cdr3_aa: CASSPGGARVNEKLFF

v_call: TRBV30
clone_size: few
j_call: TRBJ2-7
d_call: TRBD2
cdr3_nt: TGTGCCTGGAGTAGTGGGCTAGCGGGATTCGGCTACGAGCAGTACTTC
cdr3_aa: CAWSSGLAGFGYEQYF

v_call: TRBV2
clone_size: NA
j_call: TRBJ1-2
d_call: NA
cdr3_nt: TGTGCCAGCAGTAACTCCTGGGAGAGCTATGGCTACACCTTC
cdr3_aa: CASSNSWESYGYTF

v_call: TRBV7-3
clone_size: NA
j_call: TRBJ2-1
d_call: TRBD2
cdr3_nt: TGTGCCAGCAGCTTAAGTAGCGGGAGCAATGAGCAGTTCTTC
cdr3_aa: CASSLSSGSNEQFF

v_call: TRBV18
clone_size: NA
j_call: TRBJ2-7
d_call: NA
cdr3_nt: TGTGCCAGCTCACCAAGGGGAACGGTCGACGAGCAGTACTTC
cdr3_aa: CASSPRGTVDEQYF

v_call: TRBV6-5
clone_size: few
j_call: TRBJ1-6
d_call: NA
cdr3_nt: TGTGCCAGCAGTTACAACGGGGGGCAAGATTCACCCCTCCACTTT
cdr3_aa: CASSYNGGQDSPLHF

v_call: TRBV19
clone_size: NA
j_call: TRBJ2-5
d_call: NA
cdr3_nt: TGTGCCAGTAGGAAGAGAGAGACCCAGTACTTC
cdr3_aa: CASRKRETQYF

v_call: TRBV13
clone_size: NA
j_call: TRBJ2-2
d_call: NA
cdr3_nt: TGTGCCAGCAGCTTAACCCACAGTACCGGGGAGCTGTTTTTT
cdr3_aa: CASSLTHSTGELFF

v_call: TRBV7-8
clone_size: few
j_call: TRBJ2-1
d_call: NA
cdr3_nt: TGTGCCAGCAGCTTCGCTGGGAGTGGCAATGAGCAGTTCTTC
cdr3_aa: CASSFAGSGNEQFF

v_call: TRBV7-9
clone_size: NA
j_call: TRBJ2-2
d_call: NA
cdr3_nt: TGTGCCAGCAGCCCCCAGTTGGGGGCATCCGGGGAGCTGTTTTTT
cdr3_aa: CASSPQLGASGELFF

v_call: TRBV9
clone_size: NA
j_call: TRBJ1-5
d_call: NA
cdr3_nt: TGTGCCAGCAGCGTAGGTTCAGGGTTGGGTCAGCCCCAGCATTTT
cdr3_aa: CASSVGSGLGQPQHF

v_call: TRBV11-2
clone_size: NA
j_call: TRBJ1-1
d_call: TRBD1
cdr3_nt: TGTGCCAGCAGCCTCGGCAGGGGGCGAGACACTGAAGCTTTCTTT
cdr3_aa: CASSLGRGRDTEAFF

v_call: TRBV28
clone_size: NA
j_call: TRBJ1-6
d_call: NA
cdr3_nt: TGTGCCAGCAGCTTGACAGGCAAAGTTTCACCCCTCCACTTT
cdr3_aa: CASSLTGKVSPLHF

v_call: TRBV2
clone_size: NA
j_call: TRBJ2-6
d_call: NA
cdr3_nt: TGTGCCAGCAGTGCTAGGTCTGGGGCCAACGTCCTGACTTTC
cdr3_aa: CASSARSGANVLTF

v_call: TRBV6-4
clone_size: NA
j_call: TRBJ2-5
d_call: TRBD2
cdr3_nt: TGTGCCAGCATCGAAGAACCGGGACTAGCGGGGGAGGCCCAGTACTTC
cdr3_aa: CASIEEPGLAGEAQYF

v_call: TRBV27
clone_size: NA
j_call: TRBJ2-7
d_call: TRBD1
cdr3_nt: TGTGCCAGCAGTCCATACAGGGGTTTGGCTCTCGAGCAGTACTTC
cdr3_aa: CASSPYRGLALEQYF

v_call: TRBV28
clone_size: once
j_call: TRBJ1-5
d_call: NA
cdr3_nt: TGTGCCAGCAGTAAACAGTGGGGAGTGAATCAGCCCCAGCATTTT
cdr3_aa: CASSKQWGVNQPQHF

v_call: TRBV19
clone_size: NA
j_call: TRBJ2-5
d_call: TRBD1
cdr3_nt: TGTGCCAGTAGTCCTCGGGACAGGGGGCACGAGACCCAGTACTTC
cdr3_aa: CASSPRDRGHETQYF

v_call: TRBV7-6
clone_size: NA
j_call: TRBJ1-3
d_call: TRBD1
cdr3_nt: TGTGCCAGCAGCTTAATACCCGGGACAGGGAAGGACATATATTTT
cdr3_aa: CASSLIPGTGKDIYF

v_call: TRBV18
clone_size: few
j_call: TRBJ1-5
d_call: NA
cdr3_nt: TGTGCCAGCTCACGGGCTTATAGCAATCAGCCCCAGCATTTT
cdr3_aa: CASSRAYSNQPQHF

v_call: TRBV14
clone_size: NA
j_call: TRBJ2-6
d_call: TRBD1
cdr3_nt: TGTGCCAGCAGCCAGGGCAGGGGGCGCAATGGGGCCAACGTCCTGACTTTC
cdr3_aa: CASSQGRGRNGANVLTF

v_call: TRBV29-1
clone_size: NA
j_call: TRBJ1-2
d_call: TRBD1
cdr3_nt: TGCAGCGTGCCGAGGACAGGGGCTTTCTATGGCTACACCTTC
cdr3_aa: CSVPRTGAFYGYTF

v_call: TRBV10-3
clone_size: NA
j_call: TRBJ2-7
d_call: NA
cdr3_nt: TGTGCCATCAGTGTCGAGTACGAGCAGTACTTC
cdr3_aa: CAISVEYEQYF

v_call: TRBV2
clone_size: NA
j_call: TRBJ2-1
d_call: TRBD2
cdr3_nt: TGTGCCAGCCCAACCTCGCGGGGGGGCAATGAGCAGTTCTTC
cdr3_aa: CASPTSRGGNEQFF

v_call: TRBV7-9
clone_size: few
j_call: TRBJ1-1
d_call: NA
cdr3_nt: TGTGCCAGCAGCCTTACGACGAGGGTGGAAACTGAAGCTTTCTTT
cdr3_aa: CASSLTTRVETEAFF

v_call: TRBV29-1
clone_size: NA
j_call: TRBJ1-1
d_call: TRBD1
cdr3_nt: TGCAGCGTTGAATACTACAGGGGGTACACTGAAGCTTTCTTT
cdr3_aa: CSVEYYRGYTEAFF

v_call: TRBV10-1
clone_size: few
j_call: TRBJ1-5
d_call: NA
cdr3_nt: TGCGCCAGCAGTGGTGCGCCTTTAGGGGCCCCCGAGCATTTT
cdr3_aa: CASSGAPLGAPEHF

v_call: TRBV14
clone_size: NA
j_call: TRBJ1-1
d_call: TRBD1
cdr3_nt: TGTGCCAGCAGCCAAGAACGTAGGAGGGGGCCGGACACTGAAGCTTTCTTT
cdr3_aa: CASSQERRRGPDTEAFF

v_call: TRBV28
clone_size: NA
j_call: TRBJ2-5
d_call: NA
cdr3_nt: TGTGCCAGCAGTTTAGGGGGCCCAGGACTCGAGACCCAGTACTTC
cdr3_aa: CASSLGGPGLETQYF

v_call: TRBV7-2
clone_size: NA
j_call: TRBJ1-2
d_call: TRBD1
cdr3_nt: TGTGCCAGCAGCTTAGCGGGGGGACAGAACTATGGCTACACCTTC
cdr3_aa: CASSLAGGQNYGYTF

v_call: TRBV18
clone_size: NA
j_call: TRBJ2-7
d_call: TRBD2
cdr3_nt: TGTGCCAGCTCACCACGTAGCGGGGGGGACCTCGAGCAGTACTTC
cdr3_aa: CASSPRSGGDLEQYF

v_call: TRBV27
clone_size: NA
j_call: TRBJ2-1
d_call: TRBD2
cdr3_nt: TGTGCCAGCAGTTCCCCTAGCGGGAGTGGCAATGAGCAGTTCTTC
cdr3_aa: CASSSPSGSGNEQFF

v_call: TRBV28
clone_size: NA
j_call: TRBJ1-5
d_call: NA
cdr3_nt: TGTGCCACCCTTGGGGGGGCTCTCGGCAATCAGCCCCAGCATTTT
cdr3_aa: CATLGGALGNQPQHF

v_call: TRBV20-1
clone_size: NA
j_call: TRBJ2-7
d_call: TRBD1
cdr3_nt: TGCAGTGCTGGACAGGGGTACGAGCAGTACTTC
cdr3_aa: CSAGQGYEQYF

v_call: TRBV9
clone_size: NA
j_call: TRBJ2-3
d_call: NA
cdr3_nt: TGTGCCAGCAGCGTAGGTGGGGGGTCTAGCACAGATACGCAGTATTTT
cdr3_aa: CASSVGGGSSTDTQYF

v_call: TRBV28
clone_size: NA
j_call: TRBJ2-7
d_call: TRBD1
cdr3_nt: TGTGCCAGCACCACAGGGGACCGCTACGAGCAGTACTTC
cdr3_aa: CASTTGDRYEQYF

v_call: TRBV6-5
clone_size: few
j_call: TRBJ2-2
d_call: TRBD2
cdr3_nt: TGTGCCAGCAGCCCCGGGGGGAGAAGCACCGGGGAGCTGTTTTTT
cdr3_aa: CASSPGGRSTGELFF

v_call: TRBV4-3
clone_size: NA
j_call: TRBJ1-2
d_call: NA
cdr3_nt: TGCGCCAGCAGCTACCGGGGTCTGCAAGGCTATGGCTGCACCTTC
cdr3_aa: CASSYRGLQGYGCTF